This T cell receptor (beta chain) was identified in a study of regulatory T cells in long-lasting Graves disease. V gave up 5 bases and J gave up 5 bases, with 15 bases separating them. Germline V gene sequence: CDR1 DFQATT, CDR2 SNEGSKA (reference sequence). CDR3 size: 13 residues. With iRepertoire HTBI primers and Arm-PCR of CDR3 regions, TCR beta libraries were built. One entry per CDR3 protein, called by TCRdb with MiXCR from the multiplex PCR reads. The data show 500,000 to 700,000 distinct CDR3 sequences, with around 30% seen just once and about 42% held by the top ten. As for time point: persistent/refractory GD, antithyroid drugs over 5 years with positive TRAb. Preparation of the TCR library used RNA extracted from PBMCs.

This material consisted of peripheral blood mononuclear cells (PBMCs), taken when the disease was refractory, from a patient treated with antithyroid drugs. The TCR sequence derives from a female donor with Graves disease. The chain uses TRBV20-1 and TRBJ1-2; D is possibly TRBD1 (5 bases). The CDR3 DNA sequence: TGCAGTGCTCCCGTTGGGCAGGGTTATGGCTACACCTTC. Its translation: CSAPVGQGYGYTF.